Sequencing of this TCR beta chain was carried out in a study of control samples from healthy donors and cancer patients. The length of the CDR3 is 12 residues. Germline lookup yields CDR1 MNHNY and CDR2 SVGAGI (reference sequence). V was trimmed by 2 bases and J by 7 bases, leaving 8 bases between them. Here immunoSEQ multiplex PCR was the method, and the copy in TCRdb shows in-frame clones only, minus some. The repertoire holds tens of thousands of clones, with about 87% as singletons. V usage is TRBV6-6 and J usage is TRBJ1-1; D not certain. What was sequenced was blood. This clonotype was sampled from a woman between 70 and 85 years old in good health. This CDR3 is CASSYLGFEAFF. CDR3 bases: TGTGCCAGCAGTTACCTTGGGTTTGAAGCTTTCTTT.